The sequence of this TCR beta chain was determined in a study of spatial heterogeneity in lung cancer. The overall study: The donor group consisted of 55 to 85 patients who had untreated, early-stage non-small cell lung cancer. Researchers sequenced follow-up PBMC samples if they had them, and these came a median of around 24 months after resection. Study-level points and caveats: TCRs found ubiquitously expanded in tumor appeared in blood more at resection than at follow-up.

A unique molecular identifier was attached to every TCR cDNA molecule. TCRdb redid the calling of the 5' RACE reads with MiXCR, one entry per CDR3 protein. This sample carries about 52,000 distinct CDR3 sequences, around 6.7% of them seen once, and the ten largest clones take 35%. Noted time point: blood at routine non-recurrence follow-up after resection. Unsorted samples of tumor, nontumor lung or frozen PBMC had their whole RNA sequenced. Details on this clonotype: Its antigen is currently unknown.

This sample comprised PBMCs, obtained at follow-up. The origin of this receptor is a female donor with early-stage non-small cell lung cancer.

The CDR3 spells CASSRGDSETDTQYF. DNA of the CDR3: TGCGCCAGCAGCCGAGGGGACTCGGAGACAGATACGCAGTATTTT. V usage is TRBV5-1 and J usage is TRBJ2-3; D may be TRBD2 (6 bases). From germline, CDR1 is SGHRS and CDR2 YFSETQ. The CDR3 sequence is 15 residues long. V shed 4 bases and J shed 3 bases, with 15 bases lying between them.